These 8 T cell receptor beta chains came from one sample sequenced in a study of blood T cell repertoires in COVID-19. The protocol was immunoSEQ multiplex PCR, while the TCRdb copy is restricted to in-frame clones and leaves out a portion. The profile shows some 270,000 clones, 84% of them singletons. Sequenced: peripheral blood. These receptors were obtained from a woman between 35 and 50 years old who had recovered from COVID-19.

The chain couples TRBV7-9 to TRBJ2-6; possibly TRBD2 for D (5 bases). V shed 5 bases and J shed 0 bases, with 8 bases lying between them. The CDR3 has 15 residues. Germline V gives CDR1 SEHNR, CDR2 FQNEAQ (reference sequence). The CDR3 coding sequence is TGTGCCAGCAGCCATACTAGCTCTGGGGCCAACGTCCTGACTTTC. Translating it yields CASSHTSSGANVLTF.

The chain links TRBV28 to TRBJ1-2; D not resolved. The germline V and J ends were trimmed by 7 bases and 6 bases, with 12 bases remaining between them. Germline-derived CDR1 and CDR2 are MDHEN and SYDVKM. The CDR3 is made up of 12 amino acids. In DNA, the CDR3 is TGTGCCAGCACAGCCGGGAGTGATGGCTACACCTTC. This encodes CASTAGSDGYTF.

The chain has TRBV5-1 and TRBJ1-4; D not certain. Germline V lookup: CDR1 SGHRS, CDR2 YFSETQ. Trimming cost V 0 bases and J 6 bases, with 9 bases left between them. There are 14 residues in the CDR3. The CDR3 protein is CASSLDRQDEKLFF. Here the CDR3 DNA reads TGCGCCAGCAGCTTGGATCGACAAGATGAAAAACTGTTTTTT.

V is TRBV2 and J is TRBJ1-2; no reliable D call. CDR3 length: 14 residues. Trimming removed 1 base at V and 7 bases at J, with 13 bases between. Germline V gene lookup returns CDR1 SNHLY and CDR2 FYNNEI. CDR3 sequence (DNA): TGTGCCAGCAGTGAAGATATGGAGAGCTCTGGCTACACCTTC. Protein sequence: CASSEDMESSGYTF.

A word on this clone: At the DNA level, this CDR3 is encoded by other sequences in the same sample as well. The chain combines TRBV7-9 with TRBJ2-5; 9 positions agree with TRBD1. The CDR3 runs to 14 residues. Germline V gene lookup returns CDR1 SEHNR and CDR2 FQNEAQ (reference sequence). J lost 1 base, V lost 4 bases, and 1 base had no gene match. CDR3 region: CASSSTGGQETQYF. The CDR3 DNA reads as TGTGCCAGCAGCTCGACAGGGGGCCAAGAGACCCAGTACTTC.

V is TRBV6-6 and J is TRBJ2-3; D ambiguous. This CDR3 region has 15 residues. Trimming cost V 8 bases and J 2 bases, with 17 bases left between them. Germline V lookup: CDR1 MNHNY, CDR2 SVGAGI (reference sequence). CDR3 sequence reads: CASAVQWATTDTQYF. In DNA form, the CDR3 reads TGTGCCAGCGCTGTGCAGTGGGCCACCACAGATACGCAGTATTTT.

V gene TRBV7-3 combines with J gene TRBJ2-2; D is possibly TRBD2 (5 bases). The length of the CDR3 is 16 residues. V lost 1 base and J 2 bases, leaving 11 bases between the germline ends. Germline V CDR1 and CDR2: SGHTA, FQGTGA. CDR3 bases: TGTGCCAGCAGCTTAATCGTGGGAGCAAACACCGGGGAGCTGTTTTTT. Translated, it gives CASSLIVGANTGELFF.

J is TRBJ2-7 and V is TRBV28, with D possibly being TRBD1 (5 bases). Germline V gene sequence: CDR1 MDHEN, CDR2 SYDVKM. Trimming stripped 6 bases from V and 4 bases from J, with 19 bases between. The CDR3 loop spans 15 amino acids. The CDR3 spells CASRAWGSGSYEQYF. As DNA, the CDR3 is TGTGCCAGCAGGGCCTGGGGCAGTGGTTCTTACGAGCAGTACTTC. Using reference TRBV28 and TRBJ2-7 for the parts outside the CDR3, the full variable domain is DVKVTQSSRYLVKRTGEKVFLECVQDMDHENMFWYRQDPGLGLRLIYFSYDVKMKEKGDIPEGYSVSREKKERFSLILESASTNQTSMYLCASRAWGSGSYEQYFGPGTRLTVT.